Listed here are 27 T cell receptor beta chains from one sample, sequenced in a study of cytotoxic CD8 clonotypes in ibrutinib-treated CLL. This table comes from immunoSEQ multiplex PCR, and its TCRdb copy is limited to in-frame clones, with some not included. The sample includes about 5,500 clones, about three quarters of them seen just once. The sample was PBMCs, taken before ibrutinib treatment. These receptors all stem from a human donor with chronic lymphocytic leukemia.

This clone was picked up one time. For the CDR3, the DNA is TGTGCCAGCAGCCCCACCGGGACAGGTTTCGATAATGAGCAGTTCTTC. Its translation is CASSPTGTGFDNEQFF. The J gene is TRBJ2-1, the V gene TRBV7-8; 8 nucleotides align to TRBD1. V lost 5 bases, J lost 7 bases, and 13 bases stayed unmatched. This CDR3 spans 16 amino acids. In germline, CDR1 is SGHVS, CDR2 FQNEAQ.

The chain links TRBV2 to TRBJ1-2, with D possibly TRBD1 on 5 matching bases. CDR1 SNHLY and CDR2 FYNNEI come from the germline V gene. The V end was cut by 4 bases, the J end by 4 bases, with 19 bases between. This CDR3 is built from 16 residues. CDR3 nucleotides: TGTGCCAGCAGTGGGGACGGCGCTTCTGGGGGCTATGGCTACACCTTC. Translating it yields CASSGDGASGGYGYTF.

The chain carries TRBV7-2 and TRBJ2-5; TRBD1 matches 8 bases. The germline V gene has CDR1 SGHTA and CDR2 FQGNSA. The CDR3 sequence is 18 residues long. With 2 bases clipped from V and 5 bases from J, the junction kept 16 bases outside the gene matches. The CDR3, as DNA: TGTGCCAGCAGCTTAATTGGTCACCGACAGGGGTTGCGGGAGACCCAGTACTTC. As protein: CASSLIGHRQGLRETQYF.

The chain joins TRBV5-4 to TRBJ1-3; 7 nucleotides match TRBD1. The CDR3 sequence is 16 residues long. Germline V gene lookup returns CDR1 SGHNT and CDR2 YYREEE (reference sequence). V shed 3 bases and J 4 bases; nucleotides not matched to a gene: 10. CDR3 coding DNA: TGTGCCAGCAGCTCACCTGCAGGGGGGAAAGGAAACACCATATATTTT. Translating it yields CASSSPAGGKGNTIYF.

The chain is built from TRBV5-5 and TRBJ1-1; D is ambiguous. V lost 1 base to trimming and J lost 5 bases, with 6 bases between them. Germline loops: CDR1 SGHKS, CDR2 YYEKEE (reference sequence). This CDR3 region has 12 residues. The DNA of the CDR3 is TGTGCCAGCAGCTTGTACGATACTGAAGCTTTCTTT. The encoded protein is CASSLYDTEAFF.

V is TRBV11-2 and J is TRBJ1-1; tentatively, D is TRBD1 (5 bases). V was cut by 1 base and J by 0 bases, with 12 bases left in between. The CDR3 covers 16 residues. Per germline, CDR1 SGHAT and CDR2 FQNNGV. CDR3 DNA: TGTGCCAGCAGCTTAGGAGTAGGGGTGTTGAACACTGAAGCTTTCTTT. Its translation: CASSLGVGVLNTEAFF.

This chain links TRBV18 with TRBJ1-2, with D unclear. The germline CDR1 and CDR2 sequences are KGHSH and LQKENI. This CDR3 region has 15 residues. The V end was cut by 3 bases, the J end by 5 bases, with 16 bases between. The CDR3 bases are TGTGCCAGCTCACCGTACGAGGGTGAAAGATATGGCTACACCTTC. Its protein is CASSPYEGERYGYTF.

In this sample, this clone turned up a few times. The chain joins TRBV19 to TRBJ1-1; a weak D match, TRBD1 (5 bases). The ends were cut back, 6 bases at V and 3 bases at J, with 11 bases in the middle. The CDR3 is 13 amino acids. Germline loops: CDR1 LNHDA, CDR2 SQIVND (reference sequence). This CDR3 reads CASREGQYTEAFF. The CDR3 nucleotides are TGTGCCAGTAGGGAGGGGCAATACACTGAAGCTTTCTTT.

The J gene is TRBJ1-6, the V gene TRBV15; 9 nucleotides agree with TRBD1. The CDR3 is 16 amino acids. Germline assignment: CDR1 LNHNV and CDR2 YYDKDF (reference sequence). V lost 3 bases to trimming and J lost 10 bases; unmatched junction nucleotides: 10. CDR3 nucleotides: TGTGCCACCAGCAGGGATCCGGACAGGGGAGGATCACCCCTCCACTTT. It yields the protein CATSRDPDRGGSPLHF.

V usage is TRBV19 and J usage is TRBJ1-2; TRBD1 matches 9 bases. V shed 7 bases and J 6 bases; nucleotides not matched to a gene: 12. Germline loops: CDR1 LNHDA, CDR2 SQIVND (reference sequence). This CDR3 comprises 15 residues. This chain's CDR3 is CASTATDRGIHGYTF. The CDR3 bases are TGTGCCAGTACCGCTACAGACAGGGGGATCCATGGCTACACCTTC.

The chain joins TRBV20-1 to TRBJ2-7; D unclear. The CDR3 totals 11 residues. The germline V and J ends were trimmed by 2 bases and 6 bases, with 8 bases remaining between them. Germline V gene sequence: CDR1 DFQATT, CDR2 SNEGSKA (reference sequence). This CDR3 is CSARTTSEQYF. DNA for the CDR3: TGCAGTGCTAGAACGACATCCGAGCAGTACTTC.

This chain connects TRBV4-2 to TRBJ2-7; D perhaps matches TRBD2 (6 bases). The CDR3 runs 12 residues. CDR1 is LGHNA and CDR2 is YNFKEQ in the germline V gene. V was cut by 1 base and J by 12 bases, with 13 bases left in between. Written as DNA, the CDR3 is TGTGCCAGCAGCCAAGTAATGACTAGTCGGTACTTC. Its translation: CASSQVMTSRYF.

The table lists this clone with a few counts. The chain joins TRBV6-5 to TRBJ1-1, with D perhaps TRBD1 (5 bases). There are 12 residues in the CDR3. The germline V gene encodes CDR1 MNHEY and CDR2 SVGAGI. The V end was cut by 5 bases, the J end by 5 bases, with 9 bases between. DNA for the CDR3: TGTGCCAGCAGTCGGACACCAACTGAAGCTTTCTTT. Amino acids: CASSRTPTEAFF.

This sequence joins TRBV6-5 and TRBJ2-7; no definite D call. V was pared by 6 bases and J by 5 bases, with 20 bases between. The germline gives CDR1 MNHEY, CDR2 SVGAGI. The CDR3 covers 15 residues. CDR3 nucleotides: TGTGCCAGCAGGGAGTATGATTCCTCCTCTAACGAGCAGTACTTC. Amino acid sequence: CASREYDSSSNEQYF.

The chain combines TRBV7-9 with TRBJ2-2; 14 positions agree with TRBD2. Germline V lookup: CDR1 SEHNR, CDR2 FQNEAQ (reference sequence). This CDR3 has 15 amino acids. V lost 4 bases, J lost 6 bases, and 1 base stayed unmatched. In nucleotides, the CDR3 is TGTGCCAGCAGCTCGGGACTAGCGGGGGCCGGGGAGCTGTTTTTT. Translating it yields CASSSGLAGAGELFF.

The chain has TRBV6-5 and TRBJ2-7, with 11 bases that match TRBD2. The CDR3 is made up of 15 amino acids. Germline V CDR1 and CDR2: MNHEY, SVGAGI. Trimming took 5 bases from V and 5 from J; bases not matched to a gene: 8. As DNA, the CDR3 is TGTGCCAGCAGTCTTATAGCGGGGGGGCTCAACGAGCAGTACTTC. Translated, it gives CASSLIAGGLNEQYF.

This clone has a handful of counts. This chain uses TRBV27 with TRBJ2-1, with TRBD1 as a possible D gene (6 bases). Germline CDR1 and CDR2: MNHEY and SMNVEV (reference sequence). V was shortened by 1 base and J by 0 bases, with 10 bases between the two germline ends. This CDR3 comprises 16 residues. The CDR3 nucleotides are TGTGCCAGCAGTTTATTAGGGACATTCTCCTACAATGAGCAGTTCTTC. This translates into CASSLLGTFSYNEQFF.

This clone was recorded a few times. The chain recombines TRBV5-1 with TRBJ1-1; no definite D call. The germline V gene has CDR1 SGHRS and CDR2 YFSETQ. Trimming shortened V by 0 bases and J by 4 bases, and 4 bases separated the two germline ends. This CDR3 has 12 amino acids. CDR3 protein: CASSLVGTEAFF. In DNA form, the CDR3 reads TGCGCCAGCAGCTTGGTCGGCACTGAAGCTTTCTTT.

The chain carries TRBV5-6 and TRBJ2-2; D is possibly TRBD1 (6 bases). The CDR3 consists of 15 residues. Trimming stripped 4 bases from V and 4 bases from J, with 14 bases between. Germline V lookup: CDR1 SGHDT, CDR2 YYEEEE. CDR3 sequence: CASSPPDRFTGELFF. The CDR3 DNA is TGTGCCAGCAGCCCCCCGGACAGATTCACCGGGGAGCTGTTTTTT.

The chain is built from TRBV10-3 and TRBJ2-1; 7 positions match TRBD2. CDR1 and CDR2 from the germline V gene are ENHRY and SYGVKD. The CDR3 covers 18 residues. V shed 0 bases and J 2 bases; nucleotides not matched to a gene: 10. This CDR3 is CAISESPIEAGAYNEQFF. In DNA form, the CDR3 reads TGTGCCATCAGTGAGTCACCCATAGAGGCGGGGGCCTACAATGAGCAGTTCTTC.

This clone was picked up a small number of times. The rearrangement joins TRBV2 to TRBJ2-2; D tentatively fits TRBD1 or TRBD2 (6 bases each). Germline assignment: CDR1 SNHLY and CDR2 FYNNEI. Trimming left V 6 bases short and J 8 bases short, with 19 bases between. There are 15 residues in the CDR3. In nucleotides, the CDR3 is TGTGCCAGCAGGACAGGAGGGGGAACATCGGGGGAGCTGTTTTTT. Translated, it gives CASRTGGGTSGELFF.

This chain connects TRBV10-3 to TRBJ1-5, with 9 positions matching TRBD1. The CDR3 runs 15 residues. V lost 3 bases and J lost 4; bases outside the gene matches: 4. The V gene's germline CDR1 is ENHRY and CDR2 SYGVKD. The CDR3 region is CAISESDRGNQPQHF. The CDR3 DNA sequence: TGTGCCATCAGTGAATCGGACAGGGGAAATCAGCCCCAGCATTTT.

The genes are TRBV6-5 and TRBJ1-1; 8 bases align to TRBD1. The germline V gene has CDR1 MNHEY and CDR2 SVGAGI. The CDR3 extends over 14 amino acids. After removal of 6 bases from V and 4 bases from J, the junction contained 7 bases not matched to a gene. This CDR3 is CASRTGTGGTEAFF. The CDR3 DNA sequence: TGTGCCAGCAGAACCGGGACAGGCGGCACTGAAGCTTTCTTT.

In this sample, this clone turned up a few times. V usage is TRBV7-9 and J usage is TRBJ2-3; possibly TRBD2 for D (6 bases). V was trimmed by 3 bases and J by 5 bases, leaving 6 bases between them. In germline, CDR1 is SEHNR, CDR2 FQNEAQ (reference sequence). The CDR3 covers 12 residues. Written as DNA, the CDR3 is TGTGCCAGCAGCTTCGGGAGAGATACGCAGTATTTT. Its protein product is CASSFGRDTQYF.

This clone has just a few counts. The chain is built from TRBV7-6 and TRBJ1-6; possible D gene TRBD1, 5 bases. The ends were cut back, 0 bases at V and 8 bases at J, with 5 bases in the middle. The CDR3 extends over 13 amino acids. Germline V gene data show CDR1 as SGHVS and CDR2 as FNYEAQ. The CDR3 DNA sequence: TGTGCCAGCAGCTTAGCAGGGGATTCACCCCTCCACTTT. The encoded protein is CASSLAGDSPLHF.

This chain links TRBV6-6 with TRBJ2-5, with TRBD1 matching over 11 bases. This CDR3 has 16 residues. J gave up 2 bases and V 7 bases, and 9 bases lay outside the gene matches. Germline assignment: CDR1 MNHNY and CDR2 SVGAGI (reference sequence). The CDR3 region is CASTNWDRGSQETQYF. As DNA, the CDR3 is TGTGCCAGCACCAATTGGGACAGGGGGAGTCAAGAGACCCAGTACTTC.

The V and J genes are TRBV4-1 and TRBJ2-2; 10 bases agree with TRBD2. Germline-derived CDR1 and CDR2 are MGHRA and YSYEKL. This CDR3 spans 19 amino acids. Germline trimming cut 0 bases from V and 5 bases from J; bases unmatched to any gene: 12. The CDR3 nucleotides are TGCGCCAGCAGCCAAGATCTGGTTCCTAGCGGGGGAACAACCGGGGAGCTGTTTTTT. This translates into CASSQDLVPSGGTTGELFF.